Described below is a single T cell receptor beta chain sequence and its context. What antigen it recognizes has not been identified. No base quality information exists; no much larger clone differs at one position. The data are from a study of control samples from healthy donors and cancer patients (dated by TCRdb to 2020 to 2022). The trim is 4 bases for V and 4 bases for J, with a gap of 11 bases between the germline ends. CDR1 SQVTM and CDR2 ANQGSEA are derived from the germline V gene. Including cysteine and phenylalanine, the CDR3 has 13 amino acids. The entry retains the CDR3 DNA only, 39 bases that are in frame from base 1. Receptor amplification or capture employed the immunoSEQ multiplex PCR assay. Here the immuneACCESS table is served through TCRdb, limited to in-frame sequences with V and J called. Missing clones are a known gap in these copies; in checked studies unresolved V genes cover under half, and the rest lacks a known reason. The sample contains 85,000 to 110,000 clones, roughly 91% of them found a single time. The top ten hold 15% to 20% of the sample.

The sequence derives from a man aged 55-75 years with lung cancer. Sequences were obtained from PBMCs. Here the chain combines TRBV29-1 and TRBJ2-1, with the D gene not confidently named. The sequence in DNA is TGCAGCGTTGGGCCAGATACTTACAATGAGCAGTTCTTC. Its protein is CSVGPDTYNEQFF.